This TCR beta chain is drawn from a study of CD8 T cells in ankylosing spondylitis. TCRdb re-analysed the 5' RACE reads in MiXCR, keeping a single row per CDR3 protein. The sample has 250,000 to 350,000 distinct CDR3 sequences, 15% to 25% seen once. Sample: blood, either unsorted or a sorted T cell fraction (not recorded which). This sequence originates from a male donor with ankylosing spondylitis or in good health (not recorded which).

CDR3: CASSLGMGNQPQHF. CDR3 in DNA: TGTGCCAGCAGCTTGGGGATGGGAAATCAGCCCCAGCATTTT. The V and J genes are TRBV11-2 and TRBJ1-5; D not certain. Germline values: CDR1 SGHAT, CDR2 FQNNGV. This CDR3 has 14 residues. With 3 bases removed from V and 4 bases from J, the gap between germline ends came to 10 bases. Using reference TRBV11-2 and TRBJ1-5 for the parts outside the CDR3, the full variable domain is EAGVAQSPRYKIIEKRQSVAFWCNPISGHATLYWYQQILGQGPKLLIQFQNNGVVDDSQLPKDRFSAERLKGVDSTLKIQPAKLEDSAVYLCASSLGMGNQPQHFGDGTRLSIL.